This T cell receptor beta chain was profiled in a study of blood T cell repertoires in COVID-19. Study as a whole: The study drew acute and convalescent COVID-19 samples from the United States, Italy and Spain. Sample material is recorded as cDNA or gDNA derived from T cells, B-cell-depleted T cells, or PBMCs.

In the original analysis: Quantification of nucleated cells was approximated via reference gene primer amplification. Clones were sequenced by immunoSEQ multiplex PCR, and TCRdb holds only the in-frame ones, with some missing. V and J calls and clone size come straight from that table; D and trimming were deduced from the DNA. The table records approximately 200,000 clones, 80% to 90% of them present only once. This CDR3 has 14 amino acids. Trimming left V 0 bases short and J 5 bases short, with 10 bases between. CDR1 LNHDA and CDR2 SQIVND come from the germline V gene (reference sequence). The sequence was collected from a man in his fifties or sixties with acute or convalescent COVID-19. The rearrangement joins TRBV19 to TRBJ2-5; D gene ambiguous. Sequenced input: peripheral blood. The CDR3 DNA follows: TGTGCCAGTAGTATAGATACATTTGTCGAGACCCAGTACTTC. It is translated as CASSIDTFVETQYF. Full variable domain (rest looked up from reference TRBV19 and TRBJ2-5): DGGITQSPKYLFRKEGQNVTLSCEQNLNHDAMYWYRQDPGQGLRLIYYSQIVNDFQKGDIAEGYSVSREKKESFPLTVTSAQKNPTAFYLCASSIDTFVETQYFGPGTRLLVL.